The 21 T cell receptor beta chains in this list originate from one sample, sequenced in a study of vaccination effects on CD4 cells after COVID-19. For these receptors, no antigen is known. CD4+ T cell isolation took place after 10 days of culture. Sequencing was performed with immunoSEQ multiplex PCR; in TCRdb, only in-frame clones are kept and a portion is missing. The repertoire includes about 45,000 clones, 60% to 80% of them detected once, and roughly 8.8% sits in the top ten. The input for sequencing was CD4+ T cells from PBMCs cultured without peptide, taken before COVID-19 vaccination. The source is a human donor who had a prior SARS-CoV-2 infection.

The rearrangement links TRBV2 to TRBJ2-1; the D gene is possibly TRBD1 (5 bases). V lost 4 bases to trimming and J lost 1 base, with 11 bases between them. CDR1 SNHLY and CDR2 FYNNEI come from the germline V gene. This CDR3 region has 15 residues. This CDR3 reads CASSVQVPSYNEQFF. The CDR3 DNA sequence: TGTGCCAGCAGTGTACAGGTCCCTTCCTACAATGAGCAGTTCTTC.

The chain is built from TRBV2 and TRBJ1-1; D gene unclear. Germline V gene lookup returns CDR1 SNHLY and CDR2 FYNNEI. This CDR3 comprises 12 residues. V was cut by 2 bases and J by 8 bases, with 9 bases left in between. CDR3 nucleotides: TGTGCCAGCAGTGAATTAGGGATAGAAGCTTTCTTT. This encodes CASSELGIEAFF.

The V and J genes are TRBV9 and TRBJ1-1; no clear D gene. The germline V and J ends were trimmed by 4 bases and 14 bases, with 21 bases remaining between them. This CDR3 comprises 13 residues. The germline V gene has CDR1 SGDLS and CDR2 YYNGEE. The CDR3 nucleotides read TGTGCCAGCAGCCCAACCGAGGCGGGGAGTAGGTTCTTT. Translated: CASSPTEAGSRFF.

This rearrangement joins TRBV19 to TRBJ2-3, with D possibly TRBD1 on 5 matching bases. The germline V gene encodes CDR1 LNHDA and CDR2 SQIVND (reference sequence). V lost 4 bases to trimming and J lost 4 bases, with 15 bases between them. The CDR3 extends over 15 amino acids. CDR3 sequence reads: CASSTAALGPDTQYF. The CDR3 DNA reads TGTGCCAGTAGTACGGCGGCTCTGGGGCCAGATACGCAGTATTTT.

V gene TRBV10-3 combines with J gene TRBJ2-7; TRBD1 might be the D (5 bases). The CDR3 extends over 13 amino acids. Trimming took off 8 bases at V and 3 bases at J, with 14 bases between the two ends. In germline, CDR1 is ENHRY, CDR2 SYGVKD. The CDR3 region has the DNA TGTGCCATCGGGGCGAGTTTGATCTACGAGCAGTACTTC. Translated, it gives CAIGASLIYEQYF.

In nucleotides, the CDR3 is TGCAGTGCTAGTAGCGGGAGCCGATACTTGAAAACCTACGAGCAGTACTTC. This translates into CSASSGSRYLKTYEQYF. The J gene is TRBJ2-7, the V gene TRBV20-1, with TRBD2 identical over 9 bases. Trimming took 3 bases from V and 2 from J; bases not matched to a gene: 14. CDR1 and CDR2 from the germline V gene are DFQATT and SNEGSKA (reference sequence). The CDR3 has 17 residues.

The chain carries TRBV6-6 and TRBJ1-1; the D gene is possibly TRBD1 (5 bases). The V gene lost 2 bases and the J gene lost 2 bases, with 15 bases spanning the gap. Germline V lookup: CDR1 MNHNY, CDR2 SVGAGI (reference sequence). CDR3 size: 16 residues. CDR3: CASSYGGAQSNTEAFF. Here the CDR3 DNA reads TGTGCCAGCAGTTACGGAGGGGCCCAGAGCAACACTGAAGCTTTCTTT.

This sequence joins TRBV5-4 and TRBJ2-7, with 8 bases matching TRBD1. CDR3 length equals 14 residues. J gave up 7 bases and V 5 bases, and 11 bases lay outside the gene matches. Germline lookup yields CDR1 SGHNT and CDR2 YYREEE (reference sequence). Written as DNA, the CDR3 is TGTGCCAGCAGGACGGACAGGGTTAGTCGGGAGCAGTACTTC. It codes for CASRTDRVSREQYF.

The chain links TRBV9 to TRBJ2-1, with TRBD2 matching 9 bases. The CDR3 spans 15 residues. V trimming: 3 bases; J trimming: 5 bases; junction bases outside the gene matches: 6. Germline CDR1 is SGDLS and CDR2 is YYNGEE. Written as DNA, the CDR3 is TGTGCCAGCAGCGCCGGGACTAGCTGGGACAATGAGCAGTTCTTC. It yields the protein CASSAGTSWDNEQFF.

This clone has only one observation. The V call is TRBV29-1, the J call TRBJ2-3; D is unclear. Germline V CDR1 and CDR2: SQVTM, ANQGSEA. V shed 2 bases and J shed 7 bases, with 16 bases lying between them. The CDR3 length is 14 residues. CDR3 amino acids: CSVEYYSPRHTQYF. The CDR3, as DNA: TGCAGCGTTGAATATTACTCGCCTCGCCATACGCAGTATTTT.

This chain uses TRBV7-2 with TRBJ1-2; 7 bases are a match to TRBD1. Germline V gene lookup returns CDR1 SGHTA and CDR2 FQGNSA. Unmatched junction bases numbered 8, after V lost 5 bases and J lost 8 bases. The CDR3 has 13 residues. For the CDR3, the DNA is TGTGCCAGCAGCATAGGACAGGACCTCGGCTACACCTTC. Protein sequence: CASSIGQDLGYTF.

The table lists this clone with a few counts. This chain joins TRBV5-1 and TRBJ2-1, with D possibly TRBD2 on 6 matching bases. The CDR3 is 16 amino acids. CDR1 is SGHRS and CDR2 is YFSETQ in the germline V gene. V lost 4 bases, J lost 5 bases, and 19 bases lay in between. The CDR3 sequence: CASSTGPEGAHNEQFF. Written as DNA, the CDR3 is TGCGCCAGCAGCACTGGCCCGGAGGGCGCCCACAATGAGCAGTTCTTC.

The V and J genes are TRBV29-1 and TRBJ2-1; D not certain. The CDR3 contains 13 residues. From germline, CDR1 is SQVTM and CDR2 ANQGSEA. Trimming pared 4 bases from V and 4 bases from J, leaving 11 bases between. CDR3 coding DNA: TGCAGCGTTGTTGTCCAGCTTTACAATGAGCAGTTCTTC. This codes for CSVVVQLYNEQFF.

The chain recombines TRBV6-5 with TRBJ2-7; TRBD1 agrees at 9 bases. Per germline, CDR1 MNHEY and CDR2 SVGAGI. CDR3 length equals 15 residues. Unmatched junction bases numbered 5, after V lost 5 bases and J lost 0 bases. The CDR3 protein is CASSNRDRASYEQYF. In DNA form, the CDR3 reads TGTGCCAGCAGTAACCGGGACAGGGCCTCCTACGAGCAGTACTTC.

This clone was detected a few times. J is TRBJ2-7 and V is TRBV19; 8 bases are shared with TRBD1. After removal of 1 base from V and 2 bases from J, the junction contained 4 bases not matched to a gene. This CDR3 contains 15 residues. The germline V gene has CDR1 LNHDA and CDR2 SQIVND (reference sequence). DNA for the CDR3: TGTGCCAGTAGTATAGTCCCGGGACAGGCCTACGAGCAGTACTTC. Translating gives CASSIVPGQAYEQYF.

The CDR3 protein is CASGVYNEQFF. Here the CDR3 DNA reads TGTGCCAGCGGGGTGTACAATGAGCAGTTCTTC. The chain employs TRBV12-3 or TRBV12-4 and TRBJ2-1; D not resolved. V dropped 8 bases and J dropped 4 bases, with 6 bases sitting between them. The CDR3 sequence is 11 residues long.

The CDR3 loop is CASSRDENSPLHF. The CDR3 nucleotides read TGTGCCAGCAGCCGGGACGAGAATTCACCCCTCCACTTT. V is TRBV7-8 and J is TRBJ1-6, with D possibly matching TRBD1 (5 bases). This CDR3 has 13 amino acids. Germline CDR1 reads SGHVS; CDR2 reads FQNEAQ. V lost 5 bases, J lost 7 bases, and 9 bases lay in between.

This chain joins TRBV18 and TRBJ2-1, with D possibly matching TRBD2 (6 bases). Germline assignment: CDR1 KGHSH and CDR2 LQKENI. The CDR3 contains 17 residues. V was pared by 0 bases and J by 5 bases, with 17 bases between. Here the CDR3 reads CASSPPILGGVNNEQFF. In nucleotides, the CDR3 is TGTGCCAGCTCACCACCAATTCTGGGGGGAGTTAACAATGAGCAGTTCTTC.

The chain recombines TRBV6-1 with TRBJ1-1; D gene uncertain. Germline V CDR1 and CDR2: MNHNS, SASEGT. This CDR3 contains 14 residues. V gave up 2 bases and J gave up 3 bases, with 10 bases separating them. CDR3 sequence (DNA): TGTGCCAGCAGTGAACCTGACGGATACACTGAAGCTTTCTTT. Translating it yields CASSEPDGYTEAFF.

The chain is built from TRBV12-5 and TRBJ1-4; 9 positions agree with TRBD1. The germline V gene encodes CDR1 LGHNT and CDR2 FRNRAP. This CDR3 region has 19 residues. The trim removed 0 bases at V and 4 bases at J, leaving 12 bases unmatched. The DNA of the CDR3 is TGTGCTAGTGGTTTGGTACCCGGGACAGGGTTTGAGGATAATGAAAAACTGTTTTTT. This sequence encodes CASGLVPGTGFEDNEKLFF.

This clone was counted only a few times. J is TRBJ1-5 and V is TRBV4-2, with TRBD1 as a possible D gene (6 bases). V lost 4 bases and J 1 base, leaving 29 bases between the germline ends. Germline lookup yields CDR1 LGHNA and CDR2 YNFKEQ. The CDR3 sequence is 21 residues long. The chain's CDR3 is CASSPALWIRPGAQSNQPQHF. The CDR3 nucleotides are TGTGCCAGCAGCCCAGCCCTTTGGATCCGGCCAGGGGCGCAGAGCAATCAGCCCCAGCATTTT.